Below are 28 T cell receptor beta chains sequenced from a single sample in a study of blood T cell repertoires in COVID-19 (TCRdb year 2020). The library was prepared using the immunoSEQ multiplex PCR assay. The table was pulled from immuneACCESS by TCRdb, which kept in-frame rearrangements only. Such tables lose some clones; where checked, under half of the loss comes from unresolved V genes, and the rest has no known cause. This sample is represented by 160,000 or so clones; more than 75% of them were singletons. The ten largest clones take up around 10% of the sample. Specimen: peripheral blood. These TCRs come from a woman between 65 and 79 years old with COVID-19, enrolled during active disease.

The V call is TRBV7-2, the J call TRBJ2-7; no firm D call. This CDR3 has 12 residues. Germline CDR1 reads SGHTA; CDR2 reads FQGNSA. V was shortened by 4 bases and J by 2 bases, with 6 bases between the two germline ends. Here the CDR3 DNA reads TGTGCCAGCAGCTCAGATGCCTACGAGCAGTACTTC. This encodes CASSSDAYEQYF.

The chain couples TRBV9 to TRBJ1-1; D is possibly TRBD1 (5 bases). V shed 4 bases and J shed 11 bases, with 21 bases lying between them. The germline gives CDR1 SGDLS, CDR2 YYNGEE. This CDR3 spans 14 amino acids. The CDR3 DNA follows: TGTGCCAGCAGCTTTGCCACAGGTGGAGGGACGGCTTTCTTT. It codes for CASSFATGGGTAFF.

V is TRBV19 and J is TRBJ2-2, with D unresolved. V was trimmed by 5 bases and J by 2 bases, leaving 12 bases between them. Germline CDR1 LNHDA, CDR2 SQIVND (reference sequence). The CDR3 length is 15 residues. CDR3 amino acids: CASSPTRVNTGELFF. DNA for the CDR3: TGTGCCAGTAGTCCCACTCGGGTCAACACCGGGGAGCTGTTTTTT.

The chain is built from TRBV6-5 and TRBJ2-1, with 7 nucleotides matching TRBD1. With 4 bases clipped from V and 1 base from J, the junction kept 7 bases outside the gene matches. This CDR3 contains 16 residues. Germline CDR1 reads MNHEY; CDR2 reads SVGAGI. CDR3 coding DNA: TGTGCCAGCAGTTTTCTACAGGGGTCGTCCTACAATGAGCAGTTCTTC. This gives the protein CASSFLQGSSYNEQFF.

The J gene is TRBJ1-3, the V gene TRBV14; 9 nucleotides line up with TRBD1. The V and J ends lost 7 bases and 2 bases, in that order; junction bases with no gene match: 6. Per germline, CDR1 SGHDN and CDR2 FVKESK. This CDR3 is built from 15 residues. CDR3 DNA: TGTGCCAGCAAACCGGGACAGGGACCTGGAAACACCATATATTTT. Translated, it gives CASKPGQGPGNTIYF.

This CDR3 is CASSFVGSRQFF. CDR3 sequence (DNA): TGTGCCAGCAGTTTTGTGGGGAGTCGGCAGTTCTTC. This rearrangement joins TRBV12-3 or TRBV12-4 to TRBJ2-1, with TRBD2 as a possible D gene (5 bases). CDR3 length: 12 residues. V shed 3 bases and J shed 12 bases, with 12 bases lying between them.

The V call is TRBV2, the J call TRBJ1-2; TRBD1 agrees at 7 bases. The CDR3 covers 14 residues. Germline V CDR1 and CDR2: SNHLY, FYNNEI. The J segment lost 0 bases and the V segment lost 10 bases, leaving 8 bases of the junction unmatched. The CDR3 loop is CATRDSHTNYGYTF. CDR3 sequence (DNA): TGTGCCACTCGGGACAGCCACACTAACTATGGCTACACCTTC. The full variable domain, in which reference TRBV2 and TRBJ1-2 provide the parts outside the CDR3, is EPEVTQTPSHQVTQMGQEVILRCVPISNHLYFYWYRQILGQKVEFLVSFYNNEISEKSEIFDDQFSVERPDGSNFTLKIRSTKLEDSAMYFCATRDSHTNYGYTFGSGTRLTVV.

This chain uses TRBV2 with TRBJ2-7; 8 bases match TRBD1. The CDR3 loop spans 14 amino acids. V lost 3 bases to trimming and J lost 3 bases; unmatched junction nucleotides: 4. Germline CDR1 reads SNHLY; CDR2 reads FYNNEI. CDR3 protein: CASSEIGQGYEQYF. Here the CDR3 DNA reads TGTGCCAGCAGTGAGATAGGACAGGGCTACGAGCAGTACTTC.

Turning to this clone: The identical CDR3 is also encoded by other nucleotide sequences in the sample. This chain joins TRBV19 and TRBJ1-4; 8 nucleotides agree with TRBD1. Unmatched junction bases numbered 5, after V lost 6 bases and J lost 8 bases. The CDR3 covers 13 residues. Germline CDR1 reads LNHDA; CDR2 reads SQIVND (reference sequence). The CDR3 sequence: CASSQDRDEKLFF. For the CDR3, the DNA is TGTGCCAGTAGCCAGGACAGGGACGAAAAACTGTTTTTT.

This clone occurred a few times. The chain employs TRBV21-1 and TRBJ1-4; TRBD1 reflects the table's D call only, with no check against the DNA. TRBV21-1 counts as a pseudogene. This CDR3 region has 18 residues. The CDR3 DNA is TGTGCCAGCAGCAAAGATCGGCCAGGGGCCAACCTTAATGAAAAACTGTTTTTT. It specifies CASSKDRPGANLNEKLFF.

This chain uses TRBV18 with TRBJ1-1; D is possibly TRBD1 (6 bases). Trimming took off 1 base at V and 0 bases at J, with 9 bases between the two ends. The CDR3 is 15 residues long. Germline lookup yields CDR1 KGHSH and CDR2 LQKENI. CDR3 in amino acids: CASSPQGVMNTEAFF. The DNA for the CDR3 is TGTGCCAGCTCACCACAGGGGGTAATGAACACTGAAGCTTTCTTT.

This clone has only one observation. J is TRBJ1-5 and V is TRBV4-1; a possible D gene is TRBD1 (6 bases). From germline, CDR1 is MGHRA and CDR2 YSYEKL. The V end lost 0 bases, the J end lost 2 bases, and 14 bases lay between the germline ends. The CDR3 consists of 17 residues. The CDR3 protein is CASSQEGQGYGNQPQHF. In DNA form, the CDR3 reads TGCGCCAGCAGCCAAGAAGGCCAGGGGTATGGCAATCAGCCCCAGCATTTT.

The chain is built from TRBV15 and TRBJ2-7; weak D call: TRBD2 (5 bases). V was trimmed by 2 bases and J by 6 bases, leaving 14 bases between them. Looked up from germline, CDR1 is LNHNV and CDR2 is YYDKDF (reference sequence). This CDR3 spans 14 amino acids. The CDR3 spells CATSRYIGVSEQYF. CDR3 in DNA: TGTGCCACCAGCAGATACATCGGGGTTTCCGAGCAGTACTTC.

V usage is TRBV5-1 and J usage is TRBJ2-1, with 8 bases aligning to TRBD1. The CDR3 is made up of 15 amino acids. Germline V CDR1 and CDR2: SGHRS, YFSETQ. Trimming took 0 bases from V and 5 from J; bases not matched to a gene: 4. The CDR3 sequence is CASSLAQGAHNEQFF. The CDR3 coding sequence is TGCGCCAGCAGCTTGGCTCAGGGGGCGCACAATGAGCAGTTCTTC.

The CDR3 loop reads CASSFGAGVKTTQYF. CDR3 nucleotide sequence: TGTGCCAGCAGCTTCGGAGCGGGCGTTAAGACGACCCAGTACTTC. V is TRBV7-9 and J is TRBJ2-5, with D perhaps TRBD2 (6 bases). This CDR3 region has 15 residues. With 3 bases removed from V and 7 bases from J, the gap between germline ends came to 18 bases. Per germline, CDR1 SEHNR and CDR2 FQNEAQ (reference sequence).

This clone was picked up one time. The chain uses TRBV29-1 and TRBJ2-1; D is perhaps TRBD2 (6 bases). Germline loops: CDR1 SQVTM, CDR2 ANQGSEA. The V end lost 3 bases, the J end lost 0 bases, and 9 bases lay between the germline ends. CDR3 size: 14 residues. Here the CDR3 DNA reads TGCAGCGTTGACGGGGGAAGCTCCTACAATGAGCAGTTCTTC. The encoded protein is CSVDGGSSYNEQFF.

This chain links TRBV7-3 with TRBJ2-3; 12 bases are a match to TRBD2. V was clipped by 4 bases and J by 6 bases; unmatched bases: 5. Germline-derived CDR1 and CDR2 are SGHTA and FQGTGA. There are 15 residues in the CDR3. In nucleotides, the CDR3 is TGTGCCAGCAGCTCGACTAGCGGGGGAACTGATACGCAGTATTTT. Encoded protein: CASSSTSGGTDTQYF.

The chain is built from TRBV6-1 and TRBJ1-1; D gene unclear. The CDR3 totals 13 residues. In germline, CDR1 is MNHNS, CDR2 SASEGT. Trimming shortened V by 2 bases and J by 8 bases, and 12 bases separated the two germline ends. CDR3 region: CASSENTRREAFF. The DNA of the CDR3 is TGTGCCAGCAGTGAAAATACTAGGCGGGAAGCTTTCTTT.

CDR3 in DNA: TGTGCCTGGAGTGGCCCAAACAGGGGACGGAACACTGAAGCTTTCTTT. Amino acid sequence: CAWSGPNRGRNTEAFF. The V and J genes are TRBV30 and TRBJ1-1, with 7 bases aligning to TRBD1. J gave up 1 base and V 1 base, and 9 bases lay outside the gene matches. This CDR3 spans 16 amino acids. Germline lookup yields CDR1 GTSNPN and CDR2 SVGIG (reference sequence).

The chain couples TRBV11-2 to TRBJ2-3, with D tentatively TRBD1 (5 bases). This CDR3 spans 17 amino acids. Germline loops: CDR1 SGHAT, CDR2 FQNNGV. Trimming cost V 0 bases and J 0 bases, with 13 bases left between them. CDR3 in DNA: TGTGCCAGCAGCTTAGATTCGCAGGGCACTAGCACAGATACGCAGTATTTT. Protein: CASSLDSQGTSTDTQYF.

The gene calls are TRBV27 and TRBJ1-1; 7 bases are a match to TRBD1. V lost 3 bases to trimming and J lost 0 bases; unmatched junction nucleotides: 1. The CDR3 consists of 14 residues. CDR1 is MNHEY, CDR2 SMNVEV, per germline (reference sequence). The CDR3 DNA follows: TGTGCCAGCAGTTTCGGACAGGTGAACACTGAAGCTTTCTTT. This codes for CASSFGQVNTEAFF.

V gene TRBV29-1 combines with J gene TRBJ1-1; D unclear. V gave up 4 bases and J gave up 2 bases, with 14 bases separating them. The CDR3 is 14 amino acids. Germline CDR1 reads SQVTM; CDR2 reads ANQGSEA. In nucleotides, the CDR3 is TGCAGCGTTGGGCAGAGCCAGGTCAACACTGAAGCTTTCTTT. Translation: CSVGQSQVNTEAFF. Filled out from reference TRBV29-1 and TRBJ1-1, the complete variable domain reads SAVISQKPSRDICQRGTSLTIQCQVDSQVTMMFWYRQQPGQSLTLIATANQGSEATYESGFVIDKFPISRPNLTFSTLTVSNMSPEDSSIYLCSVGQSQVNTEAFFGQGTRLTVV.

V and J are TRBV5-4 and TRBJ2-5; 11 positions agree with TRBD2. Unmatched junction bases numbered 10, after V lost 4 bases and J lost 5 bases. The CDR3 contains 16 residues. Germline V gene lookup returns CDR1 SGHNT and CDR2 YYREEE (reference sequence). CDR3: CASSALLAGEGETQYF. CDR3 DNA sequence: TGTGCCAGCAGCGCCCTACTAGCGGGGGAGGGCGAGACCCAGTACTTC.

This chain connects TRBV27 to TRBJ1-2; 8 bases align to TRBD1. The CDR3 has 16 residues. V lost 2 bases to trimming and J lost 5 bases; unmatched junction nucleotides: 10. Germline V CDR1 and CDR2: MNHEY, SMNVEV (reference sequence). CDR3 DNA sequence: TGTGCCAGCAGTTTAAGGGAGGTCAGGGGGCCGTATGGCTACACCTTC. This sequence encodes CASSLREVRGPYGYTF.

V usage is TRBV18 and J usage is TRBJ2-2; 12 bases agree with TRBD1. Germline trimming cut 5 bases from V and 4 bases from J; bases unmatched to any gene: 5. This CDR3 contains 16 residues. Germline V gene sequence: CDR1 KGHSH, CDR2 LQKENI. CDR3 DNA: TGTGCCAGCTCAACCGGGACAGGGGGCCGCACCGGGGAGCTGTTTTTT. Protein product: CASSTGTGGRTGELFF.

CDR3 loop: CASSIIQGSYNSPLHF. CDR3 DNA sequence: TGTGCCAGCAGTATAATACAGGGATCCTATAATTCACCCCTCCACTTT. The V and J genes are TRBV27 and TRBJ1-6, with TRBD1 as a possible D gene (6 bases). Trimming removed 5 bases from V and 1 base from J, with 12 bases in between. The CDR3 has 16 residues. Germline loops: CDR1 MNHEY, CDR2 SMNVEV (reference sequence).

The chain uses TRBV6-5 and TRBJ2-1, with D perhaps matching TRBD2 (5 bases). The V gene lost 7 bases and the J gene lost 0 bases, with 13 bases spanning the gap. The CDR3 has 15 amino acids. Germline-derived CDR1 and CDR2 are MNHEY and SVGAGI. In DNA form, the CDR3 reads TGTGCCAGCACCCGAACGGGGAGCTCCTACAATGAGCAGTTCTTC. This codes for CASTRTGSSYNEQFF.

The genes are TRBV19 and TRBJ1-2; tentative D call: TRBD1 (5 bases). V was shortened by 4 bases and J by 1 base, with 7 bases between the two germline ends. Germline CDR1 is LNHDA and CDR2 is SQIVND (reference sequence). This CDR3 contains 13 residues. The CDR3 sequence: CASSTDSNYGYTF. The CDR3 nucleotides read TGTGCCAGTAGTACAGACAGTAACTATGGCTACACCTTC.